These 3 T cell receptor beta chains were all obtained from the same sample, sequenced in a study of Graves' ophthalmopathy and Graves' hyperthyroidism. The TCR beta CDR3 regions underwent amplification from RNA transcripts. First-round RT-PCR relied on HTBI primers, and a second-round multiplex PCR came next. TCRdb re-analysed the multiplex PCR reads in MiXCR, keeping a single row per CDR3 protein. The sample has roughly 300,000 distinct CDR3 sequences, about 17% seen once. The specimen sequenced was peripheral blood. All receptors derive from an adult man with Graves' ophthalmopathy.

This clonotype was detected many times. The chain joins TRBV2 to TRBJ2-2; 9 bases fit TRBD1. J lost 1 base, V lost 6 bases, and 6 bases had no gene match. Germline V lookup: CDR1 SNHLY, CDR2 FYNNEI. This CDR3 comprises 16 residues. The CDR3 reads CASRGQGLRNTGELFF. The CDR3 nucleotides read TGTGCCAGCAGGGGACAGGGACTCAGGAACACCGGGGAGCTGTTTTTT.

This clonotype came up many times. This chain joins TRBV2 and TRBJ1-2, with no clear D. Germline V lookup: CDR1 SNHLY, CDR2 FYNNEI. The CDR3 has 11 residues. V was clipped by 6 bases and J by 8 bases, with 10 bases between them. CDR3 DNA sequence: TGTGCCAGCAGGGGCGACGGAGGCTACACCTTC. This codes for CASRGDGGYTF.

This chain connects TRBV6-5 to TRBJ1-2, with D possibly TRBD1 on 6 matching bases. Germline V gene data show CDR1 as MNHEY and CDR2 as SVGAGI. There are 15 residues in the CDR3. The ends were cut back, 0 bases at V and 4 bases at J, with 12 bases in the middle. CDR3 in amino acids: CASSYSTLGGYGYTF. For the CDR3, the DNA is TGTGCCAGCAGTTACTCGACCCTAGGGGGCTATGGCTACACCTTC.